A single sample is the source of the 18 T cell receptor beta chains below, sequenced in a study of regulatory T cells in long-lasting Graves disease. The sample's time point: newly diagnosed GD, antithyroid drugs for less than 3 months. Making the TCR library involved RNA that had been extracted from PBMCs. TCR beta libraries were built with iRepertoire HTBI primers and Arm-PCR of CDR3 regions. TCRdb processed the multiplex PCR reads anew with MiXCR; each CDR3 protein has one entry. This table holds about 560,000 distinct CDR3 sequences, 15% to 20% found once. This sample was also put to use in a study of T cells in Graves' hyperthyroidism and ophthalmopathy.

Specimen: peripheral blood mononuclear cells (PBMCs), collected at new diagnosis, from a patient treated with antithyroid drugs. These receptors all stem from a man aged 18 to 29 with Graves disease.

This clonotype was counted at least ten times. The chain couples TRBV7-9 to TRBJ2-7; D is unresolved. The V end was cut by 1 base, the J end by 5 bases, with 12 bases between. Germline loops: CDR1 SEHNR, CDR2 FQNEAQ (reference sequence). The CDR3 is 14 residues long. The CDR3 nucleotides read TGTGCCAGCAGCTTAGTCGGCCCAAGCGACGAGCAGTACTTC. It translates to CASSLVGPSDEQYF.

This clonotype was seen more than once but under ten times. The chain couples TRBV29-1 to TRBJ2-5; 15 nucleotides match TRBD2. The V gene end was trimmed by 7 bases and the J gene end by 9 bases; junction bases not matched to a gene: 9. The CDR3 has 14 amino acids. CDR1 SQVTM and CDR2 ANQGSEA come from the germline V gene. CDR3 DNA sequence: TGCAGCGCCTCCCAGGGACTAGCGGGAGGAGCCCAGTACTTC. This translates into CSASQGLAGGAQYF.

This clonotype was seen repeatedly, ten times or more. The chain is built from TRBV3-1 and TRBJ2-1; D is possibly TRBD2 (6 bases). V lost 7 bases and J lost 4, with 14 bases in between. The CDR3 is 14 residues long. From germline, CDR1 is LGHDT and CDR2 YNNKEL (reference sequence). The CDR3 DNA sequence: TGTGCCAGCACCCACTCTAGCGCTTACAATGAGCAGTTCTTC. Translation gives CASTHSSAYNEQFF.

This clonotype was detected many times. The chain joins TRBV5-4 to TRBJ2-1; no clear D. Per germline, CDR1 SGHNT and CDR2 YYREEE (reference sequence). The V end lost 3 bases, the J end lost 6 bases, and 10 bases lay between the germline ends. The CDR3 extends over 13 amino acids. CDR3 in DNA: TGTGCCAGCAGCTCACCCTTGGCCAATGAGCAGTTCTTC. Translating it yields CASSSPLANEQFF.

The sample holds a few counts of this clonotype. This sequence joins TRBV4-1 and TRBJ1-2; 9 bases line up with TRBD1. CDR1 and CDR2 from the germline V gene are MGHRA and YSYEKL. J was trimmed by 6 bases and V by 4 bases; bases with no gene match: 9. CDR3 length equals 15 residues. CDR3 protein: CASSRADRGVDGYTF. As DNA, the CDR3 is TGCGCCAGCAGCCGAGCTGACAGGGGGGTGGATGGCTACACCTTC.

A word on this clonotype: One base away lies a much larger clone, so this may be a sequencing read error. J is TRBJ1-5 and V is TRBV18; D possibly corresponds to TRBD1 (6 bases). Looked up from germline, CDR1 is KGHSH and CDR2 is LQKENI. The CDR3 sequence is 14 residues long. V lost 8 bases to trimming and J lost 7 bases, with 18 bases between them. CDR3 region: CASPRGGTGQPQHF. CDR3 coding DNA: TGTGCCAGCCCACGAGGGGGTACGGGGCAGCCCCAGCATTTT.

This clonotype was recorded a few times. The V call is TRBV6-5, the J call TRBJ2-4; D is possibly TRBD1 or TRBD2 (5 bases each). The CDR3 has 14 amino acids. The germline V gene has CDR1 MNHEY and CDR2 SVGAGI. Trimming took off 2 bases at V and 9 bases at J, with 14 bases between the two ends. The CDR3 is CASSYRGGQVIQYF. The CDR3 region has the DNA TGTGCCAGCAGTTACCGGGGCGGCCAGGTCATTCAGTACTTC.

Ten or more counts support this clonotype. This rearrangement joins TRBV12-3 or TRBV12-4 to TRBJ1-1; 11 bases line up with TRBD1. The V gene end was trimmed by 6 bases and the J gene end by 8 bases; junction bases not matched to a gene: 8. This CDR3 has 14 residues. CDR3 amino acids: CASRLGQGAEEAFF. The CDR3 bases are TGTGCCAGCAGACTTGGACAGGGGGCAGAAGAAGCTTTCTTT.

The V call is TRBV6-2 or TRBV6-3, the J call TRBJ1-5; D ambiguous. The germline gives CDR1 MNHEY, CDR2 SVGEGT. The CDR3 runs 16 residues. Trimming cost V 7 bases and J 0 bases, with 16 bases left between them. CDR3 loop: CASTSGRTNSNQPQHF. The CDR3, as DNA: TGTGCCAGCACCTCAGGACGGACTAATAGCAATCAGCCCCAGCATTTT.

The V and J genes are TRBV5-1 and TRBJ2-7; D might be TRBD2 (6 bases). Germline CDR1 and CDR2: SGHRS and YFSETQ. The CDR3 length is 17 residues. V was trimmed by 0 bases and J by 4 bases, leaving 20 bases between them. In DNA, the CDR3 is TGCGCCAGCAGCTTGGGATTAGCGGAGTACCAGGCGTACGAGCAGTACTTC. It translates to CASSLGLAEYQAYEQYF.

This clonotype was detected ten times or more. The CDR3 DNA reads as TGTGCCAGCAGCTTACAGGGAGGTGGCGAGCAGTACTTC. It specifies CASSLQGGGEQYF. V and J are TRBV7-9 and TRBJ2-7; possible D gene TRBD2, 6 bases. Per the germline V gene, CDR1 is SEHNR and CDR2 is FQNEAQ (reference sequence). V shed 2 bases and J shed 6 bases, with 11 bases lying between them. CDR3 length: 13 amino acids.

This clonotype was observed a few times. Its ends do not fully match the called genes, so a read error is possible. This chain uses TRBV6-2 or TRBV6-3 with TRBJ2-1; TRBD2 matches 7 bases. CDR3 length: 16 amino acids. Germline V gives CDR1 MNHEY, CDR2 SVGEGT. The chain's CDR3 is CASSNSIAGSYNEQFF. The CDR3 nucleotides are TGTGCCAGCAGTAACTCTATAGCGGGCTCCTACAATGAGCAGTTCTTC.

This clonotype has at least ten counts. V is TRBV12-3 or TRBV12-4 and J is TRBJ2-7; 8 bases align to TRBD1. The CDR3 spans 15 residues. The V segment lost 3 bases and the J segment 3 bases; nucleotides outside the gene matches: 7. CDR3 region: CASSFRQGTYYEQYF. CDR3 nucleotide sequence: TGTGCCAGCAGTTTCCGACAGGGGACCTACTACGAGCAGTACTTC.

In the case of this clonotype: This sequence may be a read error, since a much larger clone differs from it by one base. The chain employs TRBV3-1 and TRBJ2-1; the match to TRBD2 covers 11 bases. This CDR3 comprises 14 residues. Losses at the gene ends were 7 bases for V and 10 bases for J; bases not matched to a gene: 9. The V gene's germline CDR1 is LGHDT and CDR2 YNNKEL (reference sequence). The CDR3: CASTLIAGGHEQFF. The CDR3 bases are TGTGCCAGCACCCTAATAGCGGGAGGGCACGAGCAGTTCTTC.

This clonotype appeared many times. The J gene is TRBJ2-7, the V gene TRBV29-1; 8 bases match TRBD1. This CDR3 is built from 13 residues. Trimming at V came to 6 bases and at J to 3 bases, leaving 7 bases not matched to a gene. In germline, CDR1 is SQVTM, CDR2 ANQGSEA. DNA for the CDR3: TGCAGCGTCAAAACCGACAGGGGCTACGAGCAGTACTTC. This codes for CSVKTDRGYEQYF.

This clonotype has only a few counts. One junction end disagrees with the germline gene, perhaps due to a read error. V is TRBV7-2 and J is TRBJ2-2; D may match TRBD1 or TRBD2 (5 bases each). CDR3 size: 16 residues. The V gene's germline CDR1 is SGHTA and CDR2 FQGNSA. The CDR3 loop reads CASSRKAGSYTGELFF. The CDR3 bases are TGTGCTAGCAGCCGCAAAGCAGGGAGCTACACCGGGGAGCTGTTTTTT.

This clonotype has only a few counts. This chain uses TRBV20-1 with TRBJ2-5; TRBD2 aligns across 9 bases. Germline V gene sequence: CDR1 DFQATT, CDR2 SNEGSKA (reference sequence). This CDR3 contains 14 residues. With 2 bases clipped from V and 5 bases from J, the junction kept 6 bases outside the gene matches. The DNA of the CDR3 is TGCAGTGCTAGATACGCGGGAGGGCCCGAGACCCAGTACTTC. It codes for CSARYAGGPETQYF.

To note about this clonotype: The junction and the germline gene differ at one end; a read error may be behind it. The chain recombines TRBV20-1 with TRBJ2-7, with TRBD2 identical over 8 bases. This CDR3 region has 16 residues. Germline loops: CDR1 DFQATT, CDR2 SNEGSKA (reference sequence). CDR3 region: CSARAPLTSAAYEQYF. Here the CDR3 DNA reads TGCAGTGCCAGAGCGCCTTTGACTAGCGCTGCCTACGAGCAGTACTTC.